What follows are 15 T cell receptor beta chains derived from one specimen sequenced in a study of human T cells and chemical hapten exposure. Time point of the sample: patch test 3, about 24 weeks after DPC sensitization. The treatment denotes: therapeutic diphenylcyclopropenone sensitization with weekly scalp DPC. One entry per CDR3 protein results from TCRdb running MiXCR on the RACE reads. The repertoire has under 55,000 distinct CDR3 sequences, 9.9% of them found once; the top ten carry around 16%. Sequenced material: whole blood, taken in connection with sensitization to the hapten diphenylcyclopropenone (DPC). These receptors were taken from a woman in her thirties or forties with alopecia areata. Some clones in this sample may be carry-over from other donors' samples.

A few counts support this clonotype. The rearrangement uses TRBV21-1 and TRBJ1-6. TRBV21-1 is assigned pseudogene status. CDR3 length: 16 amino acids. This CDR3 reads CASSNMACSYNSPLHF. DNA for the CDR3: TGTGCCAGCAGCAATATGGCTTGTTCCTATAATTCACCCCTCCACTTT.

The sample holds a few counts of this clonotype. This chain joins TRBV7-8 and TRBJ2-1, with 10 bases aligning to TRBD2. Germline CDR1 is SGHVS and CDR2 is FQNEAQ. The CDR3 spans 18 residues. V lost 1 base to trimming and J lost 0 bases; unmatched junction nucleotides: 6. The CDR3 nucleotides are TGTGCCAGCAGCTTAGGGCGAGCGGGGGGGAGCTCCTACAATGAGCAGTTCTTC. This translates into CASSLGRAGGSSYNEQFF.

The CDR3 bases are TGTGCCAGCAGCCCAGTACTCAGGGCCCTGAACACTGAAGCTTTCTTT. It specifies CASSPVLRALNTEAFF. This chain connects TRBV28 to TRBJ1-1, with a weak D call TRBD1 (5 bases). V lost 6 bases, J lost 0 bases, and 17 bases lay in between. Germline V CDR1 and CDR2: MDHEN, SYDVKM. The CDR3 sequence is 16 residues long.

This clonotype has just a few counts. This chain uses TRBV29-1 with TRBJ1-1, with TRBD1 matching 7 bases. The CDR3 totals 14 residues. V shed 6 bases and J 1 base; nucleotides not matched to a gene: 8. CDR1 and CDR2 from the germline V gene are SQVTM and ANQGSEA. The CDR3 reads CSVGWDSRNTEAFF. DNA for the CDR3: TGCAGCGTCGGCTGGGACAGCCGGAACACTGAAGCTTTCTTT.

This clonotype came up a few times. CDR3 coding DNA: TGCAGTGCTCAAGACAGAGCAGATCAGCCCCAGCATTTT. Its translation is CSAQDRADQPQHF. The chain is built from TRBV20-1 and TRBJ1-5, with D possibly being TRBD1 (5 bases). Germline CDR1 DFQATT, CDR2 SNEGSKA (reference sequence). The CDR3 is 13 residues long. Trimming left V 5 bases short and J 5 bases short, with 13 bases between.

This clonotype was found many times. The chain employs TRBV19 and TRBJ2-6; D is unclear. Trimming took off 7 bases at V and 2 bases at J, with 12 bases between the two ends. CDR1 LNHDA and CDR2 SQIVND come from the germline V gene (reference sequence). This CDR3 is 15 amino acids long. CDR3 DNA: TGTGCCAGTACCCCCTTGGATACTGGGGCCAACGTCCTGACTTTC. Its protein is CASTPLDTGANVLTF. Combining the CDR3 with reference TRBV19 and TRBJ2-6 gives the whole variable domain DGGITQSPKYLFRKEGQNVTLSCEQNLNHDAMYWYRQDPGQGLRLIYYSQIVNDFQKGDIAEGYSVSREKKESFPLTVTSAQKNPTAFYLCASTPLDTGANVLTFGAGSRLTVL.

This clonotype was observed a few times. The chain carries TRBV18 and TRBJ2-1; 14 nucleotides match TRBD2. The ends lost 3 bases at V and 9 bases at J; junction bases unmatched: 4. The CDR3 covers 15 residues. The V gene's germline CDR1 is KGHSH and CDR2 LQKENI. The CDR3 DNA is TGTGCCAGCTCACCGGGGACTAGCGGGGGCGGTGAGCAGTTCTTC. It translates to CASSPGTSGGGEQFF. Complete variable domain (other parts from reference TRBV18 and TRBJ2-1): NAGVMQNPRHLVRRRGQEARLRCSPMKGHSHVYWYRQLPEEGLKFMVYLQKENIIDESGMPKERFSAEFPKEGPSILRIQQVVRGDSAAYFCASSPGTSGGGEQFFGPGTRLTVL.

This rearrangement joins TRBV29-1 to TRBJ2-7, with 7 bases fitting TRBD2. Germline V gene lookup returns CDR1 SQVTM and CDR2 ANQGSEA. The junction had 3 bases not matched to a gene; V was cut back by 4 bases and J by 6 bases. The CDR3 runs to 11 residues. The CDR3 DNA follows: TGCAGCGTTGGGGGAGGGATCGAGCAGTACTTC. Translating it yields CSVGGGIEQYF.

CDR3: CASLESGQELFF. Here the CDR3 DNA reads TGTGCCAGTCTGGAGTCGGGCCAGGAGCTGTTTTTT. The chain couples TRBV6-6 to TRBJ2-2; no clear D. Trimming stripped 9 bases from V and 10 bases from J, with 15 bases between. Germline CDR1 is MNHNY and CDR2 is SVGAGI (reference sequence). The CDR3 extends over 12 amino acids.

The table lists this clonotype with many counts. This chain links TRBV12-3 or TRBV12-4 with TRBJ2-2, with a weak D call TRBD1 (6 bases). The CDR3 contains 16 residues. The V gene lost 3 bases and the J gene lost 5 bases, with 16 bases spanning the gap. The CDR3 DNA reads TGTGCCAGCAGTTTTCTCGGACAGAGACTAACCGGGGAGCTGTTTTTT. Protein product: CASSFLGQRLTGELFF.

This clonotype is medium-sized in the sample. V usage is TRBV19 and J usage is TRBJ1-5; no clear D gene. This CDR3 spans 13 amino acids. Germline V gene data show CDR1 as LNHDA and CDR2 as SQIVND (reference sequence). The V end lost 5 bases, the J end lost 7 bases, and 12 bases lay between the germline ends. The chain's CDR3 is CASSLVPRQPQHF. The CDR3 coding sequence is TGTGCCAGTAGTTTGGTCCCTAGGCAGCCCCAGCATTTT.

In its sample, this clonotype was seen many times. The V call is TRBV20-1, the J call TRBJ2-1; 8 bases align to TRBD2. CDR1 is DFQATT and CDR2 is SNEGSKA in the germline V gene (reference sequence). The CDR3 runs 12 residues. V dropped 3 bases and J dropped 6; count of bases not matched to a gene: 1. The CDR3 DNA reads as TGCAGTGCTAGCGGGGGGGGCAATGAGCAGTTCTTC. Its translation is CSASGGGNEQFF.

This clonotype was seen at least ten times. This rearrangement joins TRBV29-1 to TRBJ1-1; D is unclear. V was trimmed by 7 bases and J by 0 bases, leaving 12 bases between them. Germline V lookup: CDR1 SQVTM, CDR2 ANQGSEA. The CDR3 is 13 amino acids. The CDR3 DNA reads TGCAGCGCCAAGACGGAAATGAACACTGAAGCTTTCTTT. This translates into CSAKTEMNTEAFF.

The chain combines TRBV6-2 or TRBV6-3 with TRBJ2-1; 11 bases are a match to TRBD1. The V gene's germline CDR1 is MNHEY and CDR2 SVGEGT. This CDR3 contains 15 residues. The V and J ends lost 0 bases and 9 bases, in that order; junction bases with no gene match: 4. The CDR3 bases are TGTGCCAGCAGTTACTCAGGACAGGGGGCGGGTGAGCAGTTCTTC. It encodes CASSYSGQGAGEQFF.

In this sample, this clonotype turned up a few times. An end of the junction differs from the germline gene, which may be a read error. The chain joins TRBV2 to TRBJ2-5; D may be TRBD1 or TRBD2 (6 bases each). This CDR3 contains 10 residues. Germline V CDR1 and CDR2: SNHLY, FYNNEI. CDR3 DNA: TGCCCAAGGGGGGCAGAGACCCAGTACTTC. Amino acid sequence: CPRGAETQYF.